This is a list of T cell receptor beta chains from one sample in a study of blood T cell repertoires in COVID-19. The assay was immunoSEQ multiplex PCR, and TCRdb's table has in-frame clones only and misses some. The repertoire consists of approximately 120,000 clones, with roughly 82% occurring once and the leading ten covering roughly 5.4%. Sequenced material: peripheral blood. The receptors shown here come from a human donor in a cohort sampled during active COVID-19. The CDR3 runs from the conserved cysteine through the conserved F or W. The order of the fields is D gene, clone size, V gene, J gene, CDR3 DNA, CDR3 protein. D genes are given only for firm matches. Clone size is shown for a subset of rows, as once, few, many or a class of expanded clone.

D gene: -
clone size: -
V gene: TRBV11-3
J gene: TRBJ2-3
CDR3 DNA: TGTGCCAGCAGCGCGGGCCCGGAGTGGGGCACAGATACGCAGTATTTT
CDR3 protein: CASSAGPEWGTDTQYF

D gene: TRBD1
clone size: -
V gene: TRBV7-2
J gene: TRBJ2-2
CDR3 DNA: TGTGCCAGCAGCCCTGGACAGGGTGGGGCCGGGGAGCTGTTTTTT
CDR3 protein: CASSPGQGGAGELFF

D gene: -
clone size: -
V gene: TRBV27
J gene: TRBJ2-7
CDR3 DNA: TGTGCCAGCAGTTCCCAATCCTCGGACAGCTACGAGCAGTACTTC
CDR3 protein: CASSSQSSDSYEQYF

D gene: -
clone size: -
V gene: TRBV5-1
J gene: TRBJ2-3
CDR3 DNA: TGCGCCAGCAGCCCGGGTCGAAACTGGGATACGCAGTATTTT
CDR3 protein: CASSPGRNWDTQYF

D gene: TRBD1
clone size: -
V gene: TRBV27
J gene: TRBJ1-1
CDR3 DNA: TGTGCCAGCACCTGGACAGGGGGCACTGAAGCTTTCTTT
CDR3 protein: CASTWTGGTEAFF

D gene: TRBD2
clone size: -
V gene: TRBV6-5
J gene: TRBJ2-7
CDR3 DNA: TGTGCCAGCAGTTACTCGGGGGGGAGGGACGAGCAGTACTTC
CDR3 protein: CASSYSGGRDEQYF

D gene: -
clone size: -
V gene: TRBV5-6
J gene: TRBJ1-1
CDR3 DNA: TGTGCCAGCAGCGGAGCAGTGAACACTGAAGCTTTCTTT
CDR3 protein: CASSGAVNTEAFF

D gene: -
clone size: -
V gene: TRBV6-5
J gene: TRBJ2-3
CDR3 DNA: TGTGCCAGCAGGCAGGGACTTCGTCTCACAGATACGCAGTATTTT
CDR3 protein: CASRQGLRLTDTQYF

D gene: -
clone size: -
V gene: TRBV4-1
J gene: TRBJ2-1
CDR3 DNA: TGCGCCAGCAGCCAAGATAACAGGGAAAACTACAATGAGCAGTTCTTC
CDR3 protein: CASSQDNRENYNEQFF

D gene: TRBD1
clone size: -
V gene: TRBV5-1
J gene: TRBJ1-1
CDR3 DNA: TGCGCCAGCAGTGGGACAGGGTCTGGGAACACTGAAGCTTTCTTT
CDR3 protein: CASSGTGSGNTEAFF

D gene: TRBD2
clone size: once
V gene: TRBV7-8
J gene: TRBJ2-5
CDR3 DNA: TGTGCCAGCAGCCCGACCGACCCCCTCAGCGGGAGGGTAGAGACCCAGTACTTC
CDR3 protein: CASSPTDPLSGRVETQYF

D gene: -
clone size: -
V gene: TRBV2
J gene: TRBJ1-2
CDR3 DNA: TGTGCCAGCGGGAGTGGGAACTATGGCTACACCTTC
CDR3 protein: CASGSGNYGYTF

D gene: TRBD1
clone size: -
V gene: TRBV28
J gene: TRBJ1-6
CDR3 DNA: TGTGCCAGCAGCTCCGTCAGGGGGAGATATTCACCCCTCCACTTT
CDR3 protein: CASSSVRGRYSPLHF

D gene: TRBD1
clone size: once
V gene: TRBV4-1
J gene: TRBJ1-2
CDR3 DNA: TGCGCCAGCAGCCAGGAGGAATCGGGACAGGGGATTTCTAACTATGGCTACACCTTC
CDR3 protein: CASSQEESGQGISNYGYTF

D gene: TRBD2
clone size: once
V gene: TRBV10-1
J gene: TRBJ2-1
CDR3 DNA: TGCGCCAGCAGTGAACCTAGCGGGAGGTGGGACAATGAGCAGTTCTTC
CDR3 protein: CASSEPSGRWDNEQFF

D gene: TRBD1
clone size: -
V gene: TRBV19
J gene: TRBJ2-7
CDR3 DNA: TGTGCCAGTAGTATCCGGGACAGATGGTACGAGCAGTACTTC
CDR3 protein: CASSIRDRWYEQYF

D gene: -
clone size: -
V gene: TRBV4-1
J gene: TRBJ2-7
CDR3 DNA: TGCGCCAGCAGCCAAGAGCTAGCACCGAGTACCTTGTTTTACGAGCAGTACTTC
CDR3 protein: CASSQELAPSTLFYEQYF

D gene: -
clone size: once
V gene: TRBV6-1
J gene: TRBJ1-1
CDR3 DNA: TGTGCCAGCAGTGATGTCCTGTCCCGTGAAGCTTTCTTT
CDR3 protein: CASSDVLSREAFF

D gene: -
clone size: -
V gene: TRBV7-2
J gene: TRBJ2-7
CDR3 DNA: TGTGCCAGCAGCTTGGCTCAATCCTACGAGCAGTACTTC
CDR3 protein: CASSLAQSYEQYF

D gene: TRBD2
clone size: -
V gene: TRBV5-4
J gene: TRBJ2-1
CDR3 DNA: TGTGCCAGCAGCTTGCCTAGCGGGAGTTCCTACAATGAGCAGTTCTTC
CDR3 protein: CASSLPSGSSYNEQFF

D gene: TRBD1
clone size: -
V gene: TRBV6-4
J gene: TRBJ1-6
CDR3 DNA: TGTGCCAGCAGTGCCCTAGGGACAGGGTCTAATTCACCCCTCCACTTT
CDR3 protein: CASSALGTGSNSPLHF

D gene: TRBD2
clone size: -
V gene: TRBV2
J gene: TRBJ2-1
CDR3 DNA: TGTGCCAGCAGGCCTCTAGCGGGAGAGCAGTTCTTC
CDR3 protein: CASRPLAGEQFF

D gene: -
clone size: -
V gene: TRBV12-3/TRBV12-4
J gene: TRBJ2-3
CDR3 DNA: TGTGCCAGCAGTCCTGTCCCAGATACGCAGTATTTT
CDR3 protein: CASSPVPDTQYF

D gene: TRBD1
clone size: -
V gene: TRBV5-1
J gene: TRBJ1-4
CDR3 DNA: TGCGCCAGCAGCGGTGGGACAGTAAACCACCGATTCACTAATGAAAAACTGTTTTTT
CDR3 protein: CASSGGTVNHRFTNEKLFF

D gene: -
clone size: -
V gene: TRBV19
J gene: TRBJ1-5
CDR3 DNA: TGTGCCAGCGACAGTCGCAATCAGCCCCAGCATTTT
CDR3 protein: CASDSRNQPQHF

D gene: -
clone size: -
V gene: TRBV7-3
J gene: TRBJ1-3
CDR3 DNA: TGTGCCAGCAGCCCCGGGGGATTTGGAAACACCATATATTTT
CDR3 protein: CASSPGGFGNTIYF

D gene: -
clone size: -
V gene: TRBV7-3
J gene: TRBJ1-5
CDR3 DNA: TGTGCCAGCAGCCACGCGGGGCAGGGATGTCAGCCCCAGCATTTT
CDR3 protein: CASSHAGQGCQPQHF

D gene: -
clone size: -
V gene: TRBV6-5
J gene: TRBJ2-5
CDR3 DNA: TGTGCCAGCAGTTACGGCCCAAGACTAGTGGAGACCCAGTACTTC
CDR3 protein: CASSYGPRLVETQYF

D gene: -
clone size: -
V gene: TRBV6-6
J gene: TRBJ2-7
CDR3 DNA: TGTGCCAGCAGTTACTACCGGGAGTACGAGCAGTACTTC
CDR3 protein: CASSYYREYEQYF

D gene: -
clone size: -
V gene: TRBV11-3
J gene: TRBJ1-5
CDR3 DNA: TGTGCCAGAGAGCACCGAGTTAGTAATCAGCCCCAGCATTTT
CDR3 protein: CAREHRVSNQPQHF

D gene: TRBD1
clone size: -
V gene: TRBV7-9
J gene: TRBJ1-2
CDR3 DNA: TGTGCCAGCAGCTCCTCGGGACAGACCCCCTATGGCTACACCTTC
CDR3 protein: CASSSSGQTPYGYTF

D gene: -
clone size: -
V gene: TRBV19
J gene: TRBJ1-5
CDR3 DNA: TGTGCCAGTAGTAAGGGTCTAACAGGGAACCTCATTAGCGATCAGCCCCAGCATTTT
CDR3 protein: CASSKGLTGNLISDQPQHF

D gene: -
clone size: -
V gene: TRBV6-1
J gene: TRBJ2-2
CDR3 DNA: TGTGCCAGCAGTGACCCAACAGGGATCGGGGAGCTGTTTTTT
CDR3 protein: CASSDPTGIGELFF

D gene: -
clone size: -
V gene: TRBV21-1
J gene: TRBJ1-3
CDR3 DNA: TGTGCCAGCAACAAACGGGACTGCTCTGGAAACACCATATATTTT
CDR3 protein: CASNKRDCSGNTIYF

D gene: -
clone size: -
V gene: TRBV5-5
J gene: TRBJ2-4
CDR3 DNA: TGTGCCAGCAGCTTGGGTCTGTCGGCCAAAAACATTCAGTACTTC
CDR3 protein: CASSLGLSAKNIQYF

D gene: -
clone size: -
V gene: TRBV30
J gene: TRBJ2-3
CDR3 DNA: TGTGCCTGGGGACAGTCTAGCACAGATACGCAGTATTTT
CDR3 protein: CAWGQSSTDTQYF

D gene: TRBD2
clone size: -
V gene: TRBV10-3
J gene: TRBJ2-7
CDR3 DNA: TGTGCCATCAGTGACGAGGGACTAGCGGTTTACGAGCAGTACTTC
CDR3 protein: CAISDEGLAVYEQYF

D gene: TRBD1
clone size: once
V gene: TRBV24-1
J gene: TRBJ2-7
CDR3 DNA: TGTGCCACCAGTGGGGACAGGGCGGGAGAGCAGTACTTC
CDR3 protein: CATSGDRAGEQYF